Listed here are 17 T cell receptor beta chains from one sample, sequenced in a study of T cells in Graves' hyperthyroidism and ophthalmopathy. Researchers took RNA transcripts and amplified the TCR beta CDR3 regions from them. TCR CDR3 underwent first-round RT-PCR with the HTBI primer set. TCRdb re-derived calls from the multiplex PCR reads in MiXCR, one entry per CDR3 protein. The sample includes 300,000 to 450,000 distinct CDR3 sequences, approximately 14% seen only once; the top ten take 20%. Sequencing input: blood. The source is a woman aged 25-40 years with Graves' ophthalmopathy.

This clonotype has more than one count but fewer than ten. The genes are TRBV12-3 or TRBV12-4 and TRBJ2-3; a weak D match, TRBD2 (7 bases). V was trimmed by 3 bases and J by 1 base, leaving 14 bases between them. CDR3 length equals 16 residues. DNA for the CDR3: TGTGCCAGCAGTTTTGGCGGGGGCACCCGCACAGATACGCAGTATTTT. Protein: CASSFGGGTRTDTQYF.

The chain combines TRBV10-3 with TRBJ2-1; 7 bases align to TRBD1. Looked up from germline, CDR1 is ENHRY and CDR2 is SYGVKD. The CDR3 consists of 15 residues. With 4 bases clipped from V and 4 bases from J, the junction kept 7 bases outside the gene matches. The CDR3 coding sequence is TGTGCCATCAGTGCAGACAGGGTGTTTTACAATGAGCAGTTCTTC. It yields the protein CAISADRVFYNEQFF.

This clonotype was observed a few times. A read error may be the cause here, since a much bigger clone is one base away. The V gene is TRBV10-3, the J gene TRBJ1-1, with D unresolved. This CDR3 comprises 13 residues. CDR1 and CDR2 (germline): ENHRY, SYGVKD. V dropped 8 bases and J dropped 3 bases, with 13 bases sitting between them. The CDR3, as DNA: TGTGCCATCGGAAGGGCCCAGGACACTGAAGCTTTCTTT. Encoded protein: CAIGRAQDTEAFF.

This clonotype was recorded at least ten times. The chain is built from TRBV15 and TRBJ2-3; D not certain. Germline CDR1 LNHNV, CDR2 YYDKDF (reference sequence). Trimming removed 3 bases from V and 1 base from J, with 11 bases in between. This CDR3 is 15 amino acids long. The CDR3 here is CATSSRTFRTDTQYF. The CDR3, as DNA: TGTGCCACCAGCAGTCGGACGTTCCGCACAGATACGCAGTATTTT.

The V gene is TRBV5-4, the J gene TRBJ2-5; 8 bases map to TRBD1. The CDR3 length is 15 residues. Trimming removed 5 bases from V and 3 bases from J; junction bases left unmatched: 9. Germline lookup yields CDR1 SGHNT and CDR2 YYREEE (reference sequence). CDR3: CASRNQGAQKETQYF. CDR3 bases: TGTGCCAGCAGGAATCAGGGGGCACAAAAAGAGACCCAGTACTTC.

This clonotype occurred many times. The V call is TRBV13, the J call TRBJ2-1; 7 nucleotides agree with TRBD2. Per the germline V gene, CDR1 is PRHDT and CDR2 is FYEKMQ (reference sequence). This CDR3 comprises 17 residues. V lost 5 bases and J lost 3; bases outside the gene matches: 13. The CDR3 is CASSLTYSGDYYNEQFF. The CDR3 nucleotides read TGTGCCAGCAGCCTCACCTACAGCGGGGATTACTACAATGAGCAGTTCTTC.

This clonotype came up many times. The rearrangement uses TRBV18 and TRBJ1-5, with 11 bases lining up with TRBD1. Germline values: CDR1 KGHSH, CDR2 LQKENI. The CDR3 consists of 15 residues. With 6 bases clipped from V and 5 bases from J, the junction kept 6 bases outside the gene matches. The CDR3 nucleotides are TGTGCCAGCTCTCGGACAGGGGGCTGGGATCAGCCCCAGCATTTT. Protein product: CASSRTGGWDQPQHF.

This clonotype was counted ten times or more. The chain recombines TRBV7-9 with TRBJ2-1; 9 positions agree with TRBD1. Trimming at V came to 4 bases and at J to 9 bases, leaving 13 bases not matched to a gene. Germline V gives CDR1 SEHNR, CDR2 FQNEAQ (reference sequence). The CDR3 totals 16 residues. CDR3 bases: TGTGCCAGCAGCTCCCCCCGAGGACAGGGGCGGGGTGAGCAGTTCTTC. Translated: CASSSPRGQGRGEQFF. Using reference TRBV7-9 and TRBJ2-1 for the parts outside the CDR3, the full variable domain is DTGVSQNPRHKITKRGQNVTFRCDPISEHNRLYWYRQTLGQGPEFLTYFQNEAQLEKSRLLSDRFSAERPKGSFSTLEIQRTEQGDSAMYLCASSSPRGQGRGEQFFGPGTRLTVL.

This clonotype was recorded a few times. This chain connects TRBV7-9 to TRBJ2-1; D is perhaps TRBD2 (7 bases). The germline V and J ends were trimmed by 1 base and 7 bases, with 17 bases remaining between them. Germline CDR1 reads SEHNR; CDR2 reads FQNEAQ (reference sequence). This CDR3 spans 16 amino acids. CDR3 in amino acids: CASSLVGGGGYNEQFF. Written as DNA, the CDR3 is TGTGCCAGCAGCTTAGTGGGGGGGGGGGGCTATAATGAGCAGTTCTTC.

In its sample, this clonotype was seen many times. V usage is TRBV12-3 or TRBV12-4 and J usage is TRBJ2-3, with 7 bases identical to TRBD2. Trimming at V came to 8 bases and at J to 1 base, leaving 6 bases not matched to a gene. The CDR3 runs to 14 residues. The CDR3 loop reads CASWLRGGTDTQYF. CDR3 in DNA: TGTGCCAGCTGGCTACGGGGGGGCACAGATACGCAGTATTTT.

This clonotype was observed a few times. The chain links TRBV6-2 or TRBV6-3 to TRBJ2-5; 7 positions agree with TRBD1. The length of the CDR3 is 14 residues. Germline lookup yields CDR1 MNHEY and CDR2 SVGEGT. J lost 4 bases, V lost 6 bases, and 8 bases had no gene match. The CDR3 DNA follows: TGTGCCAGCAGCCACAGGGGAGTGGTAGAGACCCAGTACTTC. As protein: CASSHRGVVETQYF.

Concerning this clonotype: A much larger clone sits a single nucleotide away, making a read error possible. The chain employs TRBV7-2 and TRBJ2-7; TRBD1 might be the D (6 bases). The CDR3 length is 15 residues. CDR1 is SGHTA and CDR2 is FQGNSA in the germline V gene. DNA for the CDR3: TGTGCCAGCACCTTAGGGGGAATCGGCTCCCACGAGCAGTACTTC. Its protein is CASTLGGIGSHEQYF.

This clonotype was seen at least ten times. V is TRBV28 and J is TRBJ2-2, with D perhaps matching TRBD1 or TRBD2 (6 bases each). The CDR3 loop spans 13 amino acids. Germline V CDR1 and CDR2: MDHEN, SYDVKM. Trimming took 3 bases from V and 8 from J, leaving 10 bases between them. CDR3: CASSFGGPGELFF. CDR3 coding DNA: TGTGCCAGCAGTTTTGGGGGGCCGGGGGAGCTGTTTTTT.

There are many counts of this clonotype. The chain carries TRBV27 and TRBJ1-4; 7 bases fit TRBD1. J gave up 5 bases and V 4 bases, and 10 bases lay outside the gene matches. Germline V lookup: CDR1 MNHEY, CDR2 SMNVEV (reference sequence). The CDR3 extends over 16 amino acids. CDR3 nucleotides: TGTGCCAGCAGTTCGGTCAGACAGGGTAGGAATGAAAAACTGTTTTTT. Its translation: CASSSVRQGRNEKLFF.

This rearrangement joins TRBV5-4 to TRBJ2-3, with D uncertain. With 0 bases removed from V and 8 bases from J, the gap between germline ends came to 10 bases. Germline V gene sequence: CDR1 SGHNT, CDR2 YYREEE (reference sequence). This CDR3 is 13 amino acids long. As DNA, the CDR3 is TGTGCCAGCAGCTTGGGGCCCCAACCTACGCAGTATTTT. Residues: CASSLGPQPTQYF.

The J gene is TRBJ2-1, the V gene TRBV9; 8 bases are shared with TRBD2. Germline V gene data show CDR1 as SGDLS and CDR2 as YYNGEE. Trimming cost V 3 bases and J 6 bases; bases outside gene matches: 11. The CDR3 loop spans 16 amino acids. CDR3 sequence: CASSGQLAGKINEQFF. The CDR3 nucleotides read TGTGCCAGCAGCGGCCAGTTAGCGGGGAAAATCAATGAGCAGTTCTTC. Based on the CDR3 plus reference TRBV9 and TRBJ2-1, the full variable domain is DSGVTQTPKHLITATGQRVTLRCSPRSGDLSVYWYQQSLDQGLQFLIQYYNGEERAKGNILERFSAQQFPDLHSELNLSSLELGDSALYFCASSGQLAGKINEQFFGPGTRLTVL.

This clonotype was seen repeatedly, ten times or more. The chain recombines TRBV5-1 with TRBJ1-1; no clear D gene. The CDR3 extends over 13 amino acids. Trimming stripped 9 bases from V and 7 bases from J, with 19 bases between. Per the germline V gene, CDR1 is SGHRS and CDR2 is YFSETQ. The CDR3 spells CATSTQPTVEAFF. The CDR3 DNA follows: TGCGCCACTTCGACACAACCGACGGTTGAAGCTTTCTTT.